These 32 T cell receptor beta chains originate from one sample sequenced in a study of glioma-infiltrating T cells after dendritic cell vaccination. Time point in this sample: after dendritic cell vaccination, including at tumor progression/relapse. The assay was immunoSEQ multiplex PCR, and TCRdb's table has in-frame clones only and misses some. Among 80,000 to 100,000 clones listed, approximately 80% were seen once. The sample consisted of blood, taken after dendritic cell vaccination. These receptors were taken from a human donor with glioblastoma.

CDR3 DNA sequence: TGTGCCAGCAGTTATCCGACAGGGGTAGAGGAGACCCAGTACTTC. Encoded protein: CASSYPTGVEETQYF. The rearrangement uses TRBV6-6 and TRBJ2-5, with 8 bases aligning to TRBD1. With 3 bases clipped from V and 5 bases from J, the junction kept 8 bases outside the gene matches. Germline CDR1 and CDR2: MNHNY and SVGAGI (reference sequence). The CDR3 has 15 amino acids.

V and J are TRBV29-1 and TRBJ2-2; maybe TRBD2 (5 bases). V was pared by 7 bases and J by 7 bases, with 16 bases between. The CDR3 totals 13 residues. Germline-derived CDR1 and CDR2 are SQVTM and ANQGSEA. The CDR3 DNA reads TGCAGCGCTAGGATGGTCCGGGACGGGGAGCTGTTTTTT. Its protein is CSARMVRDGELFF.

V gene TRBV7-9 combines with J gene TRBJ1-5; D ambiguous. The germline gives CDR1 SEHNR, CDR2 FQNEAQ (reference sequence). The CDR3 sequence is 12 residues long. Trimming left V 4 bases short and J 4 bases short, with 5 bases between. The CDR3 is CASSSQNQPQHF. The DNA of the CDR3 is TGTGCCAGCAGCTCCCAGAATCAGCCCCAGCATTTT.

The rearrangement joins TRBV5-1 to TRBJ2-7; unclear D gene. Deletions cut 1 base from V and 7 bases from J, with 12 bases between. CDR1 is SGHRS and CDR2 is YFSETQ in the germline V gene. This CDR3 is 13 amino acids long. CDR3 amino acids: CASSLSPSGEQYF. CDR3 DNA: TGCGCCAGCAGCTTGTCGCCTAGTGGAGAGCAGTACTTC. The entire variable domain, with the rest obtained from reference TRBV5-1 and TRBJ2-7, is as follows: KAGVTQTPRYLIKTRGQQVTLSCSPISGHRSVSWYQQTPGQGLQFLFEYFSETQRNKGNFPGRFSGRQFSNSRSEMNVSTLELGDSALYLCASSLSPSGEQYFGPGTRLTVT.

This clone occurred a few times. The V gene is TRBV2, the J gene TRBJ2-1; TRBD2 matches at 13 bases. Germline CDR1 SNHLY, CDR2 FYNNEI. This CDR3 has 13 amino acids. Trimming cost V 9 bases and J 7 bases; bases outside gene matches: 3. The CDR3 reads CARRTSGSNEQFF. DNA for the CDR3: TGTGCCAGAAGGACTAGCGGGAGTAATGAGCAGTTCTTC.

V and J are TRBV30 and TRBJ1-5; 9 positions match TRBD1. This CDR3 is 18 amino acids long. The germline gives CDR1 GTSNPN, CDR2 SVGIG (reference sequence). V lost 3 bases and J lost 2; bases outside the gene matches: 14. CDR3 nucleotide sequence: TGTGCCTGGAGCGTCGGGACAGGGCTTCGTCGGGGCAATCAGCCCCAGCATTTT. Residues: CAWSVGTGLRRGNQPQHF.

To note about this clone: One junction end does not reproduce the germline sequence, and a read error may be involved. The chain combines TRBV15 with TRBJ2-5, with 11 bases fitting TRBD2. The CDR3 sequence is 17 residues long. In germline, CDR1 is LNHNV, CDR2 YYDKDF (reference sequence). The DNA for the CDR3 is TGTGCCACCAGCAGCGGGGGGGTAGCGGGAGGGCCGGGGTATAGAAACTTC. Its translation: CATSSGGVAGGPGYRNF.

The chain uses TRBV19 and TRBJ2-7, with 10 bases aligning to TRBD2. V shed 4 bases, J shed 1 base, and the junction held 1 base outside the gene matches. The germline CDR1 and CDR2 sequences are LNHDA and SQIVND (reference sequence). The CDR3 is 14 residues long. As DNA, the CDR3 is TGTGCCAGTAGTACTAGCGGGAGATCCTACGAGCAGTACTTC. Translation gives CASSTSGRSYEQYF.

The rearrangement uses TRBV6-1 and TRBJ2-7, with D maybe TRBD1 (5 bases). This CDR3 is 13 amino acids long. V gave up 3 bases and J gave up 7 bases, with 13 bases separating them. Germline V gives CDR1 MNHNS, CDR2 SASEGT. The CDR3 protein is CASSDYRFSEQYF. CDR3 DNA: TGTGCCAGCAGTGATTACAGGTTCTCGGAGCAGTACTTC.

The chain combines TRBV7-3 with TRBJ1-1, with D maybe TRBD1 (6 bases). This CDR3 is built from 14 residues. Trimming left V 4 bases short and J 0 bases short, with 9 bases between. In germline, CDR1 is SGHTA, CDR2 FQGTGA. The CDR3 spells CASSYGGLNTEAFF. The CDR3 coding sequence is TGTGCCAGCAGCTACGGGGGGCTGAACACTGAAGCTTTCTTT.

The chain combines TRBV7-9 with TRBJ2-5; 12 bases are a match to TRBD2. There are 16 residues in the CDR3. Germline V gene lookup returns CDR1 SEHNR and CDR2 FQNEAQ (reference sequence). Trimming removed 5 bases from V and 5 bases from J; junction bases left unmatched: 9. The chain's CDR3 is CASSIRLAGAGETQYF. DNA of the CDR3: TGTGCCAGCAGCATACGACTAGCGGGGGCCGGTGAGACCCAGTACTTC.

The chain links TRBV7-2 to TRBJ1-5, with D possibly TRBD1 on 6 matching bases. Trimming removed 1 base at V and 5 bases at J, with 12 bases between. Germline-derived CDR1 and CDR2 are SGHTA and FQGNSA. This CDR3 has 15 amino acids. The CDR3 spells CASSLEDSHYQPQHF. DNA of the CDR3: TGTGCCAGCAGCTTAGAGGACAGCCACTATCAGCCCCAGCATTTT.

The rearrangement links TRBV6-5 to TRBJ2-7; 10 bases align to TRBD2. This CDR3 has 14 residues. The junction had 5 bases not matched to a gene; V was cut back by 4 bases and J by 5 bases. From germline, CDR1 is MNHEY and CDR2 SVGAGI. The CDR3 region is CASSSRTSGNEQYF. DNA of the CDR3: TGTGCCAGCAGTTCCCGGACTAGCGGAAACGAGCAGTACTTC.

The DNA for the CDR3 is TGTGCCAGCAGCTTAGTAACTAGCACAGATACGCAGTATTTT. Amino acids: CASSLVTSTDTQYF. This chain uses TRBV7-6 with TRBJ2-3; D gene uncertain. V was pared by 1 base and J by 0 bases, with 5 bases between. Germline CDR1 SGHVS, CDR2 FNYEAQ. This CDR3 has 14 residues.

The rearrangement links TRBV5-4 to TRBJ1-1; a weak D match, TRBD1 (5 bases). The CDR3 consists of 13 residues. Germline V gene sequence: CDR1 SGHNT, CDR2 YYREEE (reference sequence). The V end was cut by 1 base, the J end by 4 bases, with 8 bases between. DNA of the CDR3: TGTGCCAGCAGCTTGTTAGGGGTCACTGAAGCTTTCTTT. Amino acid sequence: CASSLLGVTEAFF.

This clone was recorded only once. Here the CDR3 DNA reads TGTGCCAGCGAGGGGGGGACAGGGAGAAGGTCTGGGGCCAACGTCCTGACTTTC. This gives the protein CASEGGTGRRSGANVLTF. V and J are TRBV2 and TRBJ2-6, with 9 bases matching TRBD1. V gave up 8 bases and J gave up 1 base; unmatched junction bases: 12. Germline CDR1 is SNHLY and CDR2 is FYNNEI. The CDR3 has 18 residues.

The gene calls are TRBV6-6 and TRBJ1-6, with D maybe TRBD1 (6 bases). V was pared by 5 bases and J by 7 bases, with 12 bases between. The CDR3 loop spans 14 amino acids. CDR1 MNHNY and CDR2 SVGAGI come from the germline V gene (reference sequence). Here the CDR3 DNA reads TGTGCCAGCAGTAATGGACAGTACAATTCACCCCTCCACTTT. The encoded protein is CASSNGQYNSPLHF.

The V and J genes are TRBV29-1 and TRBJ2-7; TRBD1 agrees at 7 bases. V shed 6 bases and J 7 bases; nucleotides not matched to a gene: 12. Per the germline V gene, CDR1 is SQVTM and CDR2 is ANQGSEA. The CDR3 is made up of 13 amino acids. CDR3 region: CSVGDRARGEQYF. The CDR3 region has the DNA TGCAGCGTCGGAGACAGGGCGAGGGGAGAGCAGTACTTC.

The J gene is TRBJ1-5, the V gene TRBV19; TRBD1 is a possible D gene (5 bases). V dropped 3 bases and J dropped 3 bases, with 15 bases sitting between them. Per the germline V gene, CDR1 is LNHDA and CDR2 is SQIVND (reference sequence). The CDR3 has 16 residues. The CDR3: CASSIIGKTDNQPQHF. The CDR3 DNA is TGTGCCAGTAGTATTATAGGGAAGACAGACAATCAGCCCCAGCATTTT.

V usage is TRBV6-5 and J usage is TRBJ2-7, with D maybe TRBD1 (5 bases). Trimming pared 6 bases from V and 5 bases from J, leaving 17 bases between. The CDR3 extends over 14 amino acids. Germline lookup yields CDR1 MNHEY and CDR2 SVGAGI. The CDR3 region is CASRAWQGNNEQYF. CDR3 DNA sequence: TGTGCCAGCAGGGCTTGGCAGGGTAATAACGAGCAGTACTTC.

The chain combines TRBV19 with TRBJ1-5, with 7 bases that match TRBD1. Trimming at V came to 5 bases and at J to 6 bases, leaving 4 bases not matched to a gene. CDR3 length equals 13 residues. CDR1 is LNHDA and CDR2 is SQIVND in the germline V gene (reference sequence). CDR3 nucleotides: TGTGCCAGTAGTCGGGGACAGCCTCAGCCCCAGCATTTT. It yields the protein CASSRGQPQPQHF.

J is TRBJ2-7 and V is TRBV7-2, with a tentative D call TRBD2 (6 bases). With 5 bases removed from V and 6 bases from J, the gap between germline ends came to 14 bases. Per the germline V gene, CDR1 is SGHTA and CDR2 is FQGNSA. The CDR3 runs 13 residues. Here the CDR3 DNA reads TGTGCCAGCAGCCGCCTCTTGCGGGGCGAGCAGTACTTC. It codes for CASSRLLRGEQYF.

This clone was counted a few times. The rearrangement joins TRBV7-9 to TRBJ2-4, with D unclear. Germline V gives CDR1 SEHNR, CDR2 FQNEAQ (reference sequence). Trimming pared 4 bases from V and 1 base from J, leaving 5 bases between. The CDR3 runs to 13 residues. The CDR3 nucleotides are TGTGCCAGCAGCTCTTCGGCCAAAAACATTCAGTACTTC. Translation gives CASSSSAKNIQYF.

The CDR3 nucleotides are TGTGCCAGCAGCGGACACAAGAACACTGAAGCTTTCTTT. Its protein product is CASSGHKNTEAFF. V usage is TRBV27 and J usage is TRBJ1-1; maybe TRBD1 (5 bases). The CDR3 consists of 13 residues. Germline V gives CDR1 MNHEY, CDR2 SMNVEV (reference sequence). Trimming pared 6 bases from V and 1 base from J, leaving 9 bases between.

The rearrangement uses TRBV9 and TRBJ2-7, with 11 bases lining up with TRBD2. Germline CDR1 SGDLS, CDR2 YYNGEE. V lost 0 bases and J lost 4; bases outside the gene matches: 3. CDR3 length: 15 amino acids. CDR3 sequence reads: CASSVESSGRYEQYF. For the CDR3, the DNA is TGTGCCAGCAGCGTAGAGTCTAGCGGGAGGTACGAGCAGTACTTC.

V is TRBV30 and J is TRBJ1-1, with 10 bases identical to TRBD1. With V trimmed by 5 bases and J by 1 base, 16 bases remained unmatched. Germline V CDR1 and CDR2: GTSNPN, SVGIG (reference sequence). CDR3 length equals 18 residues. DNA for the CDR3: TGTGCCTGGGAGTTTCAGTGGGAGGGACAGGGGACGAACACTGAAGCTTTCTTT. It yields the protein CAWEFQWEGQGTNTEAFF.

The chain carries TRBV19 and TRBJ2-3, with 10 bases lining up with TRBD2. CDR3 size: 15 residues. V was pared by 7 bases and J by 6 bases, with 10 bases of the junction left unmatched. Germline V gene lookup returns CDR1 LNHDA and CDR2 SQIVND (reference sequence). The DNA for the CDR3 is TGTGCCAGTACCCTTCTAGCGGGGGCGCCGGATACGCAGTATTTT. It codes for CASTLLAGAPDTQYF.

CDR3 DNA sequence: TGTGCCAGCAGTCGTACCCTTAGCGGGATGGGTGAGACCCAGTACTTC. Translated: CASSRTLSGMGETQYF. This rearrangement joins TRBV28 to TRBJ2-5; TRBD2 aligns across 8 bases. CDR3 size: 16 residues. CDR1 MDHEN and CDR2 SYDVKM come from the germline V gene. Trimming at V came to 5 bases and at J to 5 bases, leaving 13 bases not matched to a gene.

This chain joins TRBV30 and TRBJ1-2; 7 bases map to TRBD1. The CDR3 is made up of 13 amino acids. V was clipped by 2 bases and J by 5 bases; unmatched bases: 5. Germline V gene sequence: CDR1 GTSNPN, CDR2 SVGIG (reference sequence). The CDR3 bases are TGTGCCTGGAGTCTGGACAGGCTTTATGGCTACACCTTC. It translates to CAWSLDRLYGYTF.

The rearrangement uses TRBV5-1 and TRBJ2-3, with D possibly being TRBD2 (5 bases). CDR1 and CDR2 from the germline V gene are SGHRS and YFSETQ. This CDR3 spans 12 amino acids. Trimming removed 7 bases at V and 5 bases at J, with 11 bases between. This CDR3 is CASSDFRDTQYF. Here the CDR3 DNA reads TGCGCCAGCTCGGACTTCAGAGATACGCAGTATTTT. Variable domain in full (rest from reference TRBV5-1 and TRBJ2-3): KAGVTQTPRYLIKTRGQQVTLSCSPISGHRSVSWYQQTPGQGLQFLFEYFSETQRNKGNFPGRFSGRQFSNSRSEMNVSTLELGDSALYLCASSDFRDTQYFGPGTRLTVL.

The V and J genes are TRBV6-5 and TRBJ2-2, with 7 bases identical to TRBD2. Germline CDR1 MNHEY, CDR2 SVGAGI. The CDR3 is 15 amino acids. The V gene end was trimmed by 2 bases and the J gene end by 5 bases; junction bases not matched to a gene: 5. The CDR3 reads CASSYLGGGTGELFF. As DNA, the CDR3 is TGTGCCAGCAGTTACCTGGGCGGGGGTACCGGGGAGCTGTTTTTT.

This clone was seen once. V usage is TRBV6-5 and J usage is TRBJ1-1; tentative D call: TRBD1 (5 bases). Trimming removed 6 bases from V and 6 bases from J, with 14 bases in between. CDR3 length: 13 amino acids. The germline V gene encodes CDR1 MNHEY and CDR2 SVGAGI. This CDR3 is CASRELTEAEAFF. CDR3 nucleotide sequence: TGTGCCAGCAGAGAACTGACAGAAGCTGAAGCTTTCTTT.